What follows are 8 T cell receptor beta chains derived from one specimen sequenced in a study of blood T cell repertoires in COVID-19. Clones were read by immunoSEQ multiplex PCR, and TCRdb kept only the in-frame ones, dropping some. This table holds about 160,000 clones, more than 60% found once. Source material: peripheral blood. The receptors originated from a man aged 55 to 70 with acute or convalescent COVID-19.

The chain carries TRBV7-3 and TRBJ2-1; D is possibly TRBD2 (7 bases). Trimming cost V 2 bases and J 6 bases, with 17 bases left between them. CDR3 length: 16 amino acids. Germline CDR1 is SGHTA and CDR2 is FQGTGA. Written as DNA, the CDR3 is TGTGCCAGCAGCTTAGAGGGAACGGGGGGCCTCAATGAGCAGTTCTTC. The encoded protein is CASSLEGTGGLNEQFF.

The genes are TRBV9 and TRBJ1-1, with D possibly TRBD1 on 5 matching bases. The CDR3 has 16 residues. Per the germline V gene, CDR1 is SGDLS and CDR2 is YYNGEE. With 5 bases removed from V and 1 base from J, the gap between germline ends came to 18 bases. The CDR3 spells CASRDLRGWTNTEAFF. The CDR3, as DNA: TGTGCCAGCAGGGACCTTCGGGGGTGGACGAACACTGAAGCTTTCTTT.

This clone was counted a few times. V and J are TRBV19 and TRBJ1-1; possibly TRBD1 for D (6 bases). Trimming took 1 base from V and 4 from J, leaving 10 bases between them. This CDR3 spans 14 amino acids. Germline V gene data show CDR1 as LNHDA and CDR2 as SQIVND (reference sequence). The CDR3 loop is CASSIVGGGTEAFF. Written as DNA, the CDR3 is TGTGCCAGTAGTATAGTAGGGGGTGGCACTGAAGCTTTCTTT.

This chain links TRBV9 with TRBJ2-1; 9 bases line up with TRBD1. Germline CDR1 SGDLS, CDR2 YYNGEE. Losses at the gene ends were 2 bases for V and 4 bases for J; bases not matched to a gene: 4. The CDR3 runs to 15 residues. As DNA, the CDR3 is TGTGCCAGCAGCGTTGGGACAGGGAGTTACAATGAGCAGTTCTTC. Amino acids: CASSVGTGSYNEQFF. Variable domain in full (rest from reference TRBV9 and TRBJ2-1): DSGVTQTPKHLITATGQRVTLRCSPRSGDLSVYWYQQSLDQGLQFLIQYYNGEERAKGNILERFSAQQFPDLHSELNLSSLELGDSALYFCASSVGTGSYNEQFFGPGTRLTVL.

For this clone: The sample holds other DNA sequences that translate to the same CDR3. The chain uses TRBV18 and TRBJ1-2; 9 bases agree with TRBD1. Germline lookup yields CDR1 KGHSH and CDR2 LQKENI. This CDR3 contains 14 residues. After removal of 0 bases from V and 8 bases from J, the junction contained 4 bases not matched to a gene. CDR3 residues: CASSPPGQGTGYTF. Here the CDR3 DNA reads TGTGCCAGCTCACCACCGGGACAGGGAACCGGCTACACCTTC.

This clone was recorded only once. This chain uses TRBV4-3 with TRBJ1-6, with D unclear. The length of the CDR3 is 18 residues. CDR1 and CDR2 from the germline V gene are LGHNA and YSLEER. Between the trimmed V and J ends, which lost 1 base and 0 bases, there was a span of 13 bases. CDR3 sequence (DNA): TGCGCCAGCAGCCAAGGTCCCCTGCGGTTCTCCTATAATTCACCCCTCCACTTT. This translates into CASSQGPLRFSYNSPLHF.

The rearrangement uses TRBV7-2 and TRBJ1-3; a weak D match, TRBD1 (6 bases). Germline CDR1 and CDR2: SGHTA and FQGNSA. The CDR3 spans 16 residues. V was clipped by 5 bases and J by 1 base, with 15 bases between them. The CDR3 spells CASSGPGTRSGNTIYF. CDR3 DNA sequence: TGTGCCAGCAGCGGACCCGGGACAAGGTCTGGAAACACCATATATTTT.

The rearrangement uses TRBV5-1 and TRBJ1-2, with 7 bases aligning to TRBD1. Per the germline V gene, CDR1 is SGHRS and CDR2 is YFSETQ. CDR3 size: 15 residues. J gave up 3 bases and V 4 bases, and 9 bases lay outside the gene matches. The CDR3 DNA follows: TGCGCCAGCAGCATAGTGACAGGGATTGACTATGGCTACACCTTC. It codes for CASSIVTGIDYGYTF.